This T cell receptor beta chain was identified during a study of OX40 agonist ivuxolimab in advanced cancers. Profiling relied on immunoSEQ multiplex PCR, and the TCRdb table lists in-frame clones only, not all of them. The data contain 25,000 to 35,000 clones, 90% to 95% of them seen just once; the ten biggest clones take up over 9%. Here the sequenced sample was CD4+ or CD8+ T cells sorted from blood, taken in a trial of the OX40 agonist ivuxolimab. The clonotype was recovered from an adult with an advanced solid tumor such as melanoma, head and neck, liver or kidney cancer.

The CDR3 DNA follows: TGTGCCTGGAGTGACGACAGAGACAACACCGGGGAGCTGTTTTTT. It encodes CAWSDDRDNTGELFF. The V and J genes are TRBV30 and TRBJ2-2, with D possibly TRBD1 on 5 matching bases. The CDR3 runs to 15 residues. V was trimmed by 1 base and J by 2 bases, leaving 11 bases between them. Looked up from germline, CDR1 is GTSNPN and CDR2 is SVGIG (reference sequence). Filled out from reference TRBV30 and TRBJ2-2, the complete variable domain reads SQTIHQWPATLVQPVGSPLSLECTVEGTSNPNLYWYRQAAGRGLQLLFYSVGIGQISSEVPQNLSASRPQDRQFILSSKKLLLSDSGFYLCAWSDDRDNTGELFFGEGSRLTVL.